These T cell receptor beta chains were read from a single sample in a study of blood T cell repertoires in COVID-19. Profiled with immunoSEQ multiplex PCR; TCRdb holds only in-frame clones, not every one. Altogether a few hundred thousand clones are present, approximately 92% being singletons, with the ten largest covering around 4.6%. The specimen was peripheral blood. These TCRs come from a woman aged 35 to 49 who had recovered from COVID-19. Each CDR3 is given with its conserved first and last residue. The order of the fields is D gene, J gene, clone size, V gene, CDR3 DNA, CDR3 protein. A D gene is named only where the DNA matches it firmly. Size values are once, few and many counts, or a class for expanded clones, and some rows have none.

d_call: TRBD2
j_call: TRBJ2-1
clone_size: -
v_call: TRBV3-1/TRBV3-2
cdr3_nt: TGTGCCAGCAGAGGACTAGCGGGGGTCAATGAGCAGTTCTTC
cdr3_aa: CASRGLAGVNEQFF

d_call: -
j_call: TRBJ2-2
clone_size: -
v_call: TRBV7-9
cdr3_nt: TGTGCCAGCAGCTTACATAGTGTCGGGGAGCTGTTTTTT
cdr3_aa: CASSLHSVGELFF

d_call: -
j_call: TRBJ1-1
clone_size: -
v_call: TRBV29-1
cdr3_nt: TGCAGCGTTGACTTTACAGGGAACACTGAAGCTTTCTTT
cdr3_aa: CSVDFTGNTEAFF

d_call: TRBD2
j_call: TRBJ2-1
clone_size: once
v_call: TRBV4-2
cdr3_nt: TGTGCCAGCAGTTCGAGGACTAGCGGGGGGCACAATGAGCAGTTCTTC
cdr3_aa: CASSSRTSGGHNEQFF

d_call: -
j_call: TRBJ1-2
clone_size: -
v_call: TRBV28
cdr3_nt: TGTGCCAGCAGTTTAAACAGGGATGGTGGCTACACCTTC
cdr3_aa: CASSLNRDGGYTF

d_call: -
j_call: TRBJ2-1
clone_size: once
v_call: TRBV5-1
cdr3_nt: TGCGCCAGCAGCTTGGTGACAGCCGGGAATGAGCAGTTCTTC
cdr3_aa: CASSLVTAGNEQFF

d_call: -
j_call: TRBJ2-1
clone_size: -
v_call: TRBV27
cdr3_nt: TGTGCCAGCAGTTTAACGGGGGGCCCCCACAATGAGCAGTTCTTC
cdr3_aa: CASSLTGGPHNEQFF

d_call: -
j_call: TRBJ1-1
clone_size: -
v_call: TRBV5-4
cdr3_nt: TGTGCCAGCAGTTACCAGGAAGCTGAAGCTTTCTTT
cdr3_aa: CASSYQEAEAFF

d_call: -
j_call: TRBJ2-1
clone_size: -
v_call: TRBV7-8
cdr3_nt: TGTGCCAGCAGCTTAGGAGGGACTCCCAGCTACAATGAGCAGTTCTTC
cdr3_aa: CASSLGGTPSYNEQFF

d_call: TRBD1
j_call: TRBJ1-3
clone_size: -
v_call: TRBV28
cdr3_nt: TGTGCCAGCAGTTTAACGACAGGGGGTGGAAACACCATATATTTT
cdr3_aa: CASSLTTGGGNTIYF

d_call: TRBD2
j_call: TRBJ2-1
clone_size: -
v_call: TRBV6-5
cdr3_nt: TGTGCCAGCAGGGGACTAGCGGATACCTACAATGAGCAGTTCTTC
cdr3_aa: CASRGLADTYNEQFF

d_call: TRBD2
j_call: TRBJ2-1
clone_size: -
v_call: TRBV28
cdr3_nt: TGTGCCAGCAGTTCCCTAGCGGGGGGGCCAGGAGAGCAGTTCTTC
cdr3_aa: CASSSLAGGPGEQFF

d_call: TRBD1
j_call: TRBJ1-6
clone_size: -
v_call: TRBV10-3
cdr3_nt: TGTGCCATCAGTGTTTCCGAACTGACAGGGGGGATAAGTTCACCCCTCCACTTT
cdr3_aa: CAISVSELTGGISSPLHF

d_call: -
j_call: TRBJ1-4
clone_size: -
v_call: TRBV5-6
cdr3_nt: TGTGCCAGCAGCTTGGGTCAAGCTATCGGTGAAAAACTGTTTTTT
cdr3_aa: CASSLGQAIGEKLFF

d_call: -
j_call: TRBJ2-2
clone_size: -
v_call: TRBV7-8
cdr3_nt: TGTGCCAGCAGCACGAGGGCCTCCGGGGAGCTGTTTTTT
cdr3_aa: CASSTRASGELFF

d_call: TRBD2
j_call: TRBJ2-3
clone_size: -
v_call: TRBV24-1
cdr3_nt: TGTGCCACCAGCCCGGGACTAGCGGGATTAGATACGCAGTATTTT
cdr3_aa: CATSPGLAGLDTQYF

d_call: -
j_call: TRBJ2-5
clone_size: once
v_call: TRBV25-1
cdr3_nt: TGTGCCAGCAGTGAATTGGTAGCGAAAGAGACCCAGTACTTC
cdr3_aa: CASSELVAKETQYF

d_call: TRBD1
j_call: TRBJ1-6
clone_size: -
v_call: TRBV28
cdr3_nt: TGTGCCAGCAGTTTTGAAGGGACAGGGGGCTTGCCAGATAATTCACCCCTCCACTTT
cdr3_aa: CASSFEGTGGLPDNSPLHF

d_call: -
j_call: TRBJ2-7
clone_size: -
v_call: TRBV19
cdr3_nt: TGTGCCAGTAGTAACCCAATGGGGGCTAGAACCTACGAGCAGTACTTC
cdr3_aa: CASSNPMGARTYEQYF

d_call: -
j_call: TRBJ1-5
clone_size: -
v_call: TRBV10-2
cdr3_nt: TGCGCCAGCAGTGCCGGGAATCAGCCCCAGCATTTT
cdr3_aa: CASSAGNQPQHF

d_call: TRBD2
j_call: TRBJ2-4
clone_size: -
v_call: TRBV5-5
cdr3_nt: TGTGCCAGCAGCTTGGATACTAGCGGGAGGGGTTTTTATTTC
cdr3_aa: CASSLDTSGRGFYF

d_call: -
j_call: TRBJ2-3
clone_size: -
v_call: TRBV9
cdr3_nt: TGTGCCAGCAGCACCCGGGACACCCTCACAGATACGCAGTATTTT
cdr3_aa: CASSTRDTLTDTQYF

d_call: TRBD1
j_call: TRBJ1-1
clone_size: few
v_call: TRBV27
cdr3_nt: TGTGCCAGCAAGAGGACAGGGGGAAGAACTGAAGCTTTCTTT
cdr3_aa: CASKRTGGRTEAFF

d_call: -
j_call: TRBJ2-6
clone_size: -
v_call: TRBV19
cdr3_nt: TGTGCCAGTAGTCAACAGGGTCCTGGGGCCAACGTCCTGACTTTC
cdr3_aa: CASSQQGPGANVLTF

d_call: -
j_call: TRBJ2-1
clone_size: -
v_call: TRBV12-3/TRBV12-4
cdr3_nt: TGTGCCAGCAGTTTAGGGCCGGCGGGGTTCTTC
cdr3_aa: CASSLGPAGFF

d_call: -
j_call: TRBJ1-1
clone_size: -
v_call: TRBV18
cdr3_nt: TGTGCCAGCTCAGTCAGGGGGAACACTGAAGCTTTCTTT
cdr3_aa: CASSVRGNTEAFF

d_call: -
j_call: TRBJ2-2
clone_size: -
v_call: TRBV6-6
cdr3_nt: TGTGCCAGCAGTCGAACGAGGCCCGGGGAGCTGTTTTTT
cdr3_aa: CASSRTRPGELFF

d_call: -
j_call: TRBJ2-5
clone_size: -
v_call: TRBV4-1
cdr3_nt: TGCGCCAGCAGCCCCCACCAGGGGATCCAAGAGACCCAGTACTTC
cdr3_aa: CASSPHQGIQETQYF

d_call: -
j_call: TRBJ2-3
clone_size: -
v_call: TRBV24-1
cdr3_nt: TGTGCCACCAGTGATCCCGGGACAAGCTCTGATACGCAGTATTTT
cdr3_aa: CATSDPGTSSDTQYF

d_call: -
j_call: TRBJ1-1
clone_size: -
v_call: TRBV11-3
cdr3_nt: TGTGCCAGCAGCTTGTCCGGGGTGAACACTGAAGCTTTCTTT
cdr3_aa: CASSLSGVNTEAFF

d_call: -
j_call: TRBJ2-3
clone_size: -
v_call: TRBV5-6
cdr3_nt: TGTGCCAGCAGCTTGGCGGGATCAGATACGCAGTATTTT
cdr3_aa: CASSLAGSDTQYF

d_call: -
j_call: TRBJ1-5
clone_size: once
v_call: TRBV2
cdr3_nt: TGTGCCAGCAGCACCGGGACTCCGCCCCATCAGCCCCAGCATTTT
cdr3_aa: CASSTGTPPHQPQHF